These 29 T cell receptor beta chains were all obtained from the same sample, sequenced in a study of T cell responses to AZD1222 COVID-19 vaccine. The method was immunoSEQ multiplex PCR; TCRdb's version includes in-frame clones alone and lacks a portion of them. The sample has around 180,000 clones; 94% are singletons. This specimen was peripheral blood, taken 28 days after the second AZD1222 dose. All receptors derive from an adult who received the AZD1222 COVID-19 vaccine.

V is TRBV27 and J is TRBJ2-7; 7 bases align to TRBD1. Looked up from germline, CDR1 is MNHEY and CDR2 is SMNVEV (reference sequence). CDR3 size: 13 residues. After removal of 6 bases from V and 6 bases from J, the junction contained 8 bases not matched to a gene. This CDR3 reads CASSSGQRREQYF. The CDR3 bases are TGTGCCAGCAGCTCGGGACAGCGGCGCGAGCAGTACTTC.

The V and J genes are TRBV6-5 and TRBJ1-2, with 7 bases lining up with TRBD1. V trimming: 6 bases; J trimming: 5 bases; junction bases outside the gene matches: 9. Germline loops: CDR1 MNHEY, CDR2 SVGAGI. There are 14 residues in the CDR3. CDR3 residues: CASSPQGGSYGYTF. CDR3 in DNA: TGTGCCAGCAGCCCCCAGGGGGGGAGTTATGGCTACACCTTC.

This chain connects TRBV5-1 to TRBJ2-5; D not certain. The CDR3 spans 14 residues. Germline values: CDR1 SGHRS, CDR2 YFSETQ. Between the trimmed V and J ends, which lost 0 bases and 2 bases, there was a span of 8 bases. DNA of the CDR3: TGCGCCAGCAGCTTGGTGGTCACACAAGAGACCCAGTACTTC. It encodes CASSLVVTQETQYF.

The CDR3 DNA is TGTGCTAGTGGGGAGATTCAGTCCCATAATTCACCCCTCCACTTT. Translated, it gives CASGEIQSHNSPLHF. The gene calls are TRBV12-5 and TRBJ1-6; D is unresolved. Germline V gene lookup returns CDR1 LGHNT and CDR2 FRNRAP. Trimming took 6 bases from V and 5 from J, leaving 14 bases between them. This CDR3 contains 15 residues.

This clone has only a few counts. V and J are TRBV19 and TRBJ2-7; 7 bases are shared with TRBD2. CDR1 LNHDA and CDR2 SQIVND come from the germline V gene (reference sequence). This CDR3 has 14 amino acids. V shed 4 bases, J shed 5 bases, and the junction held 8 bases outside the gene matches. CDR3 in DNA: TGTGCCAGTAGTACCCGGGGGGAAGGGAACGAGCAGTACTTC. This sequence encodes CASSTRGEGNEQYF. The whole variable domain, remainder taken from reference TRBV19 and TRBJ2-7, is DGGITQSPKYLFRKEGQNVTLSCEQNLNHDAMYWYRQDPGQGLRLIYYSQIVNDFQKGDIAEGYSVSREKKESFPLTVTSAQKNPTAFYLCASSTRGEGNEQYFGPGTRLTVT.

CDR3 region: CASSLYLTSGVTDTQYF. CDR3 nucleotide sequence: TGTGCCAGCAGTTTATATCTGACTAGCGGAGTCACAGATACGCAGTATTTT. The rearrangement joins TRBV28 to TRBJ2-3; TRBD2 aligns across 9 bases. The germline gives CDR1 MDHEN, CDR2 SYDVKM. The CDR3 has 17 residues. V lost 1 base to trimming and J lost 2 bases; unmatched junction nucleotides: 7. Using reference TRBV28 and TRBJ2-3 for the parts outside the CDR3, the full variable domain is DVKVTQSSRYLVKRTGEKVFLECVQDMDHENMFWYRQDPGLGLRLIYFSYDVKMKEKGDIPEGYSVSREKKERFSLILESASTNQTSMYLCASSLYLTSGVTDTQYFGPGTRLTVL.

The chain links TRBV12-3 or TRBV12-4 to TRBJ1-1; D uncertain. The CDR3 consists of 11 residues. V was pared by 3 bases and J by 8 bases, with 7 bases between. The CDR3, as DNA: TGTGCCAGCAGTTTGGGCAGAGAAGCTTTCTTT. Translating it yields CASSLGREAFF.

The chain carries TRBV3-1 (or the pseudogene TRBV3-2) and TRBJ2-2; D perhaps matches TRBD2 (5 bases). The length of the CDR3 is 15 residues. Germline lookup yields CDR1 LGHDT and CDR2 YNNKEL (reference sequence). The germline V and J ends were trimmed by 2 bases and 4 bases, with 11 bases remaining between them. The chain's CDR3 is CASSQNVEGTGELFF. The CDR3 DNA is TGTGCCAGCAGCCAAAACGTCGAGGGCACCGGGGAGCTGTTTTTT.

The chain is built from TRBV30 and TRBJ2-4; D not certain. The CDR3 has 13 residues. V lost 2 bases, J lost 7 bases, and 12 bases lay in between. Germline V CDR1 and CDR2: GTSNPN, SVGIG (reference sequence). Here the CDR3 DNA reads TGTGCCTGGAGTCCCCCTAGTAGGAACATTCAGTACTTC. It is translated as CAWSPPSRNIQYF.

This chain links TRBV4-1 with TRBJ1-4, with D perhaps matching TRBD1 (6 bases). The CDR3 length is 19 residues. V dropped 0 bases and J dropped 0 bases, with 17 bases sitting between them. Germline CDR1 is MGHRA and CDR2 is YSYEKL. The CDR3 sequence: CASSQDPAQGFPTNEKLFF. CDR3 nucleotides: TGCGCCAGCAGCCAAGACCCCGCACAGGGATTTCCAACTAATGAAAAACTGTTTTTT.

The chain is built from TRBV7-9 and TRBJ1-3; weak D call: TRBD1 (6 bases). The germline CDR1 and CDR2 sequences are SEHNR and FQNEAQ (reference sequence). The ends were cut back, 4 bases at V and 0 bases at J, with 10 bases in the middle. The length of the CDR3 is 15 residues. DNA of the CDR3: TGTGCCAGCAGCTCCCACAGGGCCTCTGGAAACACCATATATTTT. Its translation is CASSSHRASGNTIYF.

J is TRBJ2-1 and V is TRBV9; 10 nucleotides match TRBD1. The CDR3 extends over 15 amino acids. Losses at the gene ends were 0 bases for V and 5 bases for J; bases not matched to a gene: 2. Germline V gene data show CDR1 as SGDLS and CDR2 as YYNGEE. CDR3 sequence (DNA): TGTGCCAGCAGCGTAGTCGGGACAGGGGACAATGAGCAGTTCTTC. Protein sequence: CASSVVGTGDNEQFF.

The chain links TRBV7-6 to TRBJ1-5; D possibly corresponds to TRBD1 (6 bases). Trimming removed 8 bases from V and 5 bases from J, with 13 bases in between. Germline V lookup: CDR1 SGHVS, CDR2 FNYEAQ. The CDR3 has 13 residues. The CDR3 DNA reads TGTGCCAGCGTCCAGGGGATATATCAGCCCCAGCATTTT. This sequence encodes CASVQGIYQPQHF.

This rearrangement joins TRBV29-1 to TRBJ2-5; unclear D gene. Trimming left V 7 bases short and J 1 base short, with 13 bases between. The CDR3 length is 13 residues. The germline V gene has CDR1 SQVTM and CDR2 ANQGSEA. This CDR3 is CSALGYPQETQYF. The CDR3 bases are TGCAGCGCCCTAGGTTACCCCCAAGAGACCCAGTACTTC. Filled out from reference TRBV29-1 and TRBJ2-5, the complete variable domain reads SAVISQKPSRDICQRGTSLTIQCQVDSQVTMMFWYRQQPGQSLTLIATANQGSEATYESGFVIDKFPISRPNLTFSTLTVSNMSPEDSSIYLCSALGYPQETQYFGPGTRLLVL.

The gene calls are TRBV7-9 and TRBJ2-3, with D uncertain. Germline V gene sequence: CDR1 SEHNR, CDR2 FQNEAQ (reference sequence). This CDR3 spans 17 amino acids. V lost 4 bases, J lost 0 bases, and 17 bases lay in between. CDR3 DNA: TGTGCCAGCAGCTCGCCCCGAGGCGGTGGAAGCACAGATACGCAGTATTTT. It translates to CASSSPRGGGSTDTQYF.

Comment on this clone: Other nucleotide sequences from this sample produce the same CDR3. The rearrangement links TRBV18 to TRBJ1-6; 8 bases are shared with TRBD1. V trimming: 6 bases; J trimming: 7 bases; junction bases outside the gene matches: 5. Germline V gene sequence: CDR1 KGHSH, CDR2 LQKENI. CDR3 length equals 14 residues. CDR3 coding DNA: TGTGCCAGCTCGCAGGACAGGGCCAATTCACCCCTCCACTTT. It translates to CASSQDRANSPLHF.

This clone was counted a single time. The CDR3 bases are TGTGCCAGCAGCGCCAGTTGGCCCCAAGAGACCCAGTACTTC. Its protein product is CASSASWPQETQYF. The V gene is TRBV7-9, the J gene TRBJ2-5; D is unresolved. Germline lookup yields CDR1 SEHNR and CDR2 FQNEAQ (reference sequence). CDR3 length: 14 residues. V was clipped by 5 bases and J by 1 base, with 11 bases between them.

The rearrangement uses TRBV4-1 and TRBJ2-7; D call uncertain. There are 15 residues in the CDR3. Per germline, CDR1 MGHRA and CDR2 YSYEKL. Trimming removed 3 bases from V and 0 bases from J, with 12 bases in between. CDR3 nucleotide sequence: TGCGCCAGCAGCCACAGCCGTCTGAGCTCCTACGAGCAGTACTTC. This translates into CASSHSRLSSYEQYF.

The chain has TRBV6-2 or TRBV6-3 and TRBJ2-4; 16 bases agree with TRBD2. The CDR3 runs to 19 residues. V gave up 6 bases and J gave up 3 bases; unmatched junction bases: 11. The germline V gene has CDR1 MNHEY and CDR2 SVGEGT. The CDR3 loop is CASSGPGLAGGRGKNIQYF. For the CDR3, the DNA is TGTGCCAGCAGCGGGCCGGGACTAGCGGGGGGGCGCGGCAAAAACATTCAGTACTTC.

With regard to this clone: The same CDR3 can be traced to other DNA sequences in this sample. The chain couples TRBV18 to TRBJ1-1; D is uncertain. V was clipped by 3 bases and J by 0 bases, with 8 bases between them. The CDR3 runs 14 residues. CDR1 is KGHSH and CDR2 is LQKENI in the germline V gene. CDR3 loop: CASSPQELNTEAFF. DNA of the CDR3: TGTGCCAGCTCACCGCAGGAGTTGAACACTGAAGCTTTCTTT.

V gene TRBV11-2 combines with J gene TRBJ2-7; TRBD1 might be the D (7 bases). From germline, CDR1 is SGHAT and CDR2 FQNNGV. Trimming took off 6 bases at V and 0 bases at J, with 15 bases between the two ends. The CDR3 has 15 amino acids. CDR3 in DNA: TGTGCCAGCAGGGGTGGGGGGACAGACTCCTACGAGCAGTACTTC. Protein: CASRGGGTDSYEQYF.

This chain joins TRBV3-1 (or the pseudogene TRBV3-2) and TRBJ2-7, with a possible D match to TRBD2 (5 bases). There are 12 residues in the CDR3. V was clipped by 3 bases and J by 6 bases, with 9 bases between them. CDR1 and CDR2 from the germline V gene are LGHDT and YNNKEL (reference sequence). CDR3 residues: CASSQLGSEQYF. CDR3 nucleotides: TGTGCCAGCAGCCAGTTGGGGAGCGAGCAGTACTTC.

The chain uses TRBV5-4 and TRBJ2-5, with 13 nucleotides matching TRBD2. The V gene's germline CDR1 is SGHNT and CDR2 YYREEE (reference sequence). CDR3 length: 17 amino acids. Trimming cost V 4 bases and J 1 base; bases outside gene matches: 7. The CDR3 DNA reads TGTGCCAGCAGCCGAGGACTAGCGGGAGTGATCCAAGAGACCCAGTACTTC. Its translation: CASSRGLAGVIQETQYF.

This rearrangement joins TRBV4-1 to TRBJ1-2; the D is unclear. The CDR3 spans 16 residues. Trimming left V 0 bases short and J 4 bases short, with 15 bases between. Per germline, CDR1 MGHRA and CDR2 YSYEKL. Here the CDR3 DNA reads TGCGCCAGCAGCCAAGAGGAGTGGTTTACTCCCTATGGCTACACCTTC. This encodes CASSQEEWFTPYGYTF.

This chain joins TRBV5-4 and TRBJ1-1, with D hard to call. CDR1 is SGHNT, CDR2 YYREEE, per germline (reference sequence). Deletions cut 0 bases from V and 4 bases from J, with 7 bases between. The CDR3 runs to 13 residues. This chain's CDR3 is CASSLDWATEAFF. The DNA of the CDR3 is TGTGCCAGCAGCTTGGATTGGGCCACTGAAGCTTTCTTT. Full variable domain (missing parts from reference TRBV5-4 and TRBJ1-1): ETGVTQSPTHLIKTRGQQVTLRCSSQSGHNTVSWYQQALGQGPQFIFQYYREEENGRGNFPPRFSGLQFPNYSSELNVNALELDDSALYLCASSLDWATEAFFGQGTRLTVV.

This chain uses TRBV5-6 with TRBJ2-7, with a possible D match to TRBD2 (6 bases). V was cut by 4 bases and J by 2 bases, with 19 bases left in between. Germline V CDR1 and CDR2: SGHDT, YYEEEE. The CDR3 covers 16 residues. The CDR3 loop is CASSLVSGGVTYEQYF. The CDR3 region has the DNA TGTGCCAGCAGCCTTGTGAGTGGAGGGGTCACCTACGAGCAGTACTTC.

Comment on this clone: The sample holds other DNA sequences that translate to the same CDR3. The rearrangement uses TRBV18 and TRBJ1-5, with D unclear. In germline, CDR1 is KGHSH, CDR2 LQKENI. V shed 2 bases and J shed 6 bases, with 11 bases lying between them. This CDR3 has 14 residues. The CDR3 here is CASSPSGGSQPQHF. CDR3 in DNA: TGTGCCAGCTCACCATCCGGCGGTAGTCAGCCCCAGCATTTT.

The genes are TRBV7-2 and TRBJ1-2; no definite D call. Trimming stripped 2 bases from V and 6 bases from J, with 16 bases between. CDR3 length: 15 amino acids. Germline CDR1 SGHTA, CDR2 FQGNSA. This chain's CDR3 is CASSLIVSSSDGYTF. In DNA form, the CDR3 reads TGTGCCAGCAGCTTAATCGTCAGCTCCTCTGATGGCTACACCTTC.

The chain links TRBV6-5 to TRBJ1-1; TRBD1 aligns across 8 bases. The V and J ends lost 3 bases and 7 bases, in that order; junction bases with no gene match: 10. This CDR3 has 15 residues. The germline V gene encodes CDR1 MNHEY and CDR2 SVGAGI. DNA for the CDR3: TGTGCCAGCAGTTATCACAGGGGGGAATATATTGAAGCTTTCTTT. This sequence encodes CASSYHRGEYIEAFF.